This TCR beta chain was obtained from a study of Ad26.COV2.S vaccination and SARS-CoV-2 variants. Specified treatment: about 20 received Ad26.COV2.S at low or high dose, single or two shots; 5 received placebo; per-sample allocation not given. Samples analyzed were those drawn on day 63 after the first vaccine or placebo injection. The ends lost 0 bases at V and 5 bases at J; junction bases unmatched: 3. In germline, CDR1 is SGHNT, CDR2 YYREEE (reference sequence). The CDR3 sequence is 15 residues long. Sequencing used immunoSEQ multiplex PCR; TCRdb keeps in-frame clones, though not all of them. This table holds around 310,000 clones, 90% found once.

J is TRBJ2-2 and V is TRBV5-4, with 8 positions matching TRBD2. This TCR derives from a person between 18 and 65 years old who received the Ad26.COV2.S COVID-19 vaccine or a placebo. This sample comprised peripheral blood, obtained in a trial of Ad26.COV2.S vaccine versus placebo. The CDR3: CASSLVASGTGELFF. The CDR3 coding sequence is TGTGCCAGCAGCTTGGTCGCTAGCGGGACCGGGGAGCTGTTTTTT.